These 32 T cell receptor beta chains were sequenced from one sample in a study of cytomegalovirus exposure and HLA in healthy donors. The PCR employed 60 Vbeta primers together with 13 Jbeta primers. TCRdb's table, derived via immunoSEQ multiplex PCR, lists solely in-frame clones and lacks some. Of 150,000 to 200,000 clones in the sample, approximately 81% were seen once. Sequenced material: PBMCs. These receptors were collected from a young man in good health and CMV-seronegative.

The chain couples TRBV2 to TRBJ2-5; D might be TRBD1 (6 bases). This CDR3 contains 14 residues. Germline V lookup: CDR1 SNHLY, CDR2 FYNNEI. Trimming left V 6 bases short and J 2 bases short, with 13 bases between. DNA for the CDR3: TGTGCCAGCAGAATGGGACAAAAACAAGAGACCCAGTACTTC. Its translation: CASRMGQKQETQYF.

V gene TRBV19 combines with J gene TRBJ1-2; 12 bases align to TRBD1. Germline loops: CDR1 LNHDA, CDR2 SQIVND (reference sequence). The CDR3 loop spans 16 amino acids. The ends lost 6 bases at V and 5 bases at J; junction bases unmatched: 10. The CDR3 here is CASSPGQGAWVYGYTF. The CDR3 DNA reads as TGTGCCAGTAGCCCGGGACAGGGGGCATGGGTTTATGGCTACACCTTC.

The J gene is TRBJ2-4, the V gene TRBV4-1, with 8 bases lining up with TRBD1. V was clipped by 2 bases and J by 3 bases; unmatched bases: 12. CDR1 is MGHRA, CDR2 YSYEKL, per germline. The CDR3 length is 18 residues. For the CDR3, the DNA is TGCGCCAGCAGCCAACCACCCAGGACAGGGCCCGGCAAAAACATTCAGTACTTC. Protein product: CASSQPPRTGPGKNIQYF.

This chain joins TRBV6-6 and TRBJ1-6; 8 nucleotides agree with TRBD1. The V gene's germline CDR1 is MNHNY and CDR2 SVGAGI (reference sequence). The CDR3 loop spans 13 amino acids. V dropped 8 bases and J dropped 7; count of bases not matched to a gene: 4. CDR3 sequence (DNA): TGTGCCAGCCGGGACAGGTCGAATTCACCCCTCCACTTT. This sequence encodes CASRDRSNSPLHF.

The chain has TRBV6-4 and TRBJ2-3; 8 nucleotides match TRBD2. This CDR3 region has 16 residues. Germline V gene sequence: CDR1 MRHNA, CDR2 SNTAGT. J was trimmed by 2 bases and V by 0 bases; bases with no gene match: 4. The CDR3 nucleotides are TGTGCCAGCAGTGACTCCTCGGGGGGGGACACAGATACGCAGTATTTT. It encodes CASSDSSGGDTDTQYF.

V and J are TRBV5-1 and TRBJ2-1; D is possibly TRBD2 (6 bases). V lost 6 bases and J 3 bases, leaving 22 bases between the germline ends. CDR1 and CDR2 (germline): SGHRS, YFSETQ. The CDR3 is 17 amino acids. This CDR3 reads CASTQNFRELGYNEQFF. The CDR3 DNA is TGCGCCAGCACGCAAAATTTCCGGGAGCTGGGCTACAATGAGCAGTTCTTC.

This chain links TRBV7-6 with TRBJ2-5, with D tentatively TRBD2 (6 bases). The CDR3 sequence is 18 residues long. Germline V CDR1 and CDR2: SGHVS, FNYEAQ. V was clipped by 5 bases and J by 5 bases, with 27 bases between them. CDR3 amino acids: CASSPYPEGPRAVETQYF. The CDR3 nucleotides are TGTGCCAGCAGCCCCTACCCGGAGGGCCCCAGGGCGGTGGAGACCCAGTACTTC.

This chain uses TRBV28 with TRBJ2-1; no reliable D call. V lost 2 bases and J lost 0, with 5 bases in between. The CDR3 contains 14 residues. The germline CDR1 and CDR2 sequences are MDHEN and SYDVKM. The CDR3 is CASSLLSSYNEQFF. The DNA for the CDR3 is TGTGCCAGCAGTTTACTAAGCTCCTACAATGAGCAGTTCTTC.

The table lists this clone with a few counts. The genes are TRBV5-1 and TRBJ2-1; 9 nucleotides line up with TRBD2. CDR1 is SGHRS, CDR2 YFSETQ, per germline. CDR3 size: 15 residues. The V segment lost 2 bases and the J segment 3 bases; nucleotides outside the gene matches: 3. CDR3 sequence reads: CASSFSGGGYNEQFF. The DNA for the CDR3 is TGCGCCAGCAGCTTTAGCGGGGGAGGCTACAATGAGCAGTTCTTC.

This chain connects TRBV28 to TRBJ1-5; maybe TRBD1 (6 bases). In germline, CDR1 is MDHEN, CDR2 SYDVKM. V was pared by 8 bases and J by 0 bases, with 8 bases between. The CDR3 has 13 amino acids. CDR3 sequence reads: CASGQYSNQPQHF. The CDR3 coding sequence is TGTGCCAGCGGACAGTATAGCAATCAGCCCCAGCATTTT.

There are a few counts of this clone. The rearrangement uses TRBV7-8 and TRBJ2-1; D may be TRBD2 (6 bases). V dropped 5 bases and J dropped 3 bases, with 20 bases sitting between them. The CDR3 spans 17 residues. Germline-derived CDR1 and CDR2 are SGHVS and FQNEAQ. The CDR3 loop is CASSKLVVGGNYNEQFF. The CDR3 DNA follows: TGTGCCAGCAGCAAATTGGTCGTGGGGGGAAACTACAATGAGCAGTTCTTC.

This chain joins TRBV5-1 and TRBJ2-5; no reliable D call. The germline V gene has CDR1 SGHRS and CDR2 YFSETQ. The CDR3 is 14 residues long. Trimming shortened V by 0 bases and J by 4 bases, and 10 bases separated the two germline ends. CDR3 nucleotide sequence: TGCGCCAGCAGCTTGGAGTACTCCGCAGAGACCCAGTACTTC. Translation gives CASSLEYSAETQYF. Full variable domain (remainder filled in from reference TRBV5-1 and TRBJ2-5): KAGVTQTPRYLIKTRGQQVTLSCSPISGHRSVSWYQQTPGQGLQFLFEYFSETQRNKGNFPGRFSGRQFSNSRSEMNVSTLELGDSALYLCASSLEYSAETQYFGPGTRLLVL.

This clone was seen more than once but under ten times. A far larger clone is one nucleotide away, so this likely arose from a read error. At the DNA level, this CDR3 is encoded by other sequences in the same sample as well. This rearrangement joins TRBV5-8 to TRBJ2-3; D call uncertain. The CDR3 contains 16 residues. Germline lookup yields CDR1 SGHTS and CDR2 YDEGEE. V gave up 4 bases and J gave up 2 bases, with 17 bases separating them. The CDR3 loop is CASSQERSGLTDTQYF. CDR3 nucleotide sequence: TGTGCCAGCAGCCAAGAACGGTCTGGTCTCACAGATACGCAGTATTTT. The whole variable domain, filled in from reference TRBV5-8 and TRBJ2-3, reads EAGVTQSPTHLIKTRGQQATLRCSPISGHTSVYWYQQALGLGLQFLLWYDEGEERNRGNFPPRFSGRQFPNYSSELNVNALELEDSALYLCASSQERSGLTDTQYFGPGTRLTVL.

V usage is TRBV2 and J usage is TRBJ2-7; D remains ambiguous. The CDR3 has 11 amino acids. Germline CDR1 reads SNHLY; CDR2 reads FYNNEI. Trimming removed 4 bases at V and 6 bases at J, with 7 bases between. This CDR3 is CASSALAEQYF. Here the CDR3 DNA reads TGTGCCAGCAGTGCGTTGGCCGAGCAGTACTTC.

V is TRBV9 and J is TRBJ1-2, with D possibly TRBD1 on 6 matching bases. CDR1 and CDR2 from the germline V gene are SGDLS and YYNGEE. CDR3 length: 16 amino acids. V was shortened by 0 bases and J by 8 bases, with 20 bases between the two germline ends. CDR3 sequence reads: CASSVGAGAHKGGYTF. CDR3 DNA: TGTGCCAGCAGCGTAGGGGCAGGGGCCCACAAGGGGGGCTACACCTTC.

The chain uses TRBV28 and TRBJ2-1; 8 nucleotides agree with TRBD1. V dropped 5 bases and J dropped 5; count of bases not matched to a gene: 11. The CDR3 contains 16 residues. Germline CDR1 and CDR2: MDHEN and SYDVKM. The CDR3 DNA follows: TGTGCCAGCAGTCCGGACAGGGAAGACCTAAACAATGAGCAGTTCTTC. Encoded protein: CASSPDREDLNNEQFF.

The chain carries TRBV9 and TRBJ1-1; D is perhaps TRBD1 (5 bases). This CDR3 is built from 14 residues. The germline V gene encodes CDR1 SGDLS and CDR2 YYNGEE. Between the trimmed V and J ends, which lost 6 bases and 3 bases, there was a span of 15 bases. The DNA for the CDR3 is TGTGCCAGCACCAAAAGGGGACTAGACACTGAAGCTTTCTTT. Protein product: CASTKRGLDTEAFF.

The V call is TRBV10-3, the J call TRBJ1-3; no reliable D call. V lost 3 bases and J 4 bases, leaving 4 bases between the germline ends. Germline V gene data show CDR1 as ENHRY and CDR2 as SYGVKD. The CDR3 runs 12 residues. The DNA for the CDR3 is TGTGCCATCAGTGAAGAGGGAAACACCATATATTTT. Translation: CAISEEGNTIYF.

This rearrangement joins TRBV7-9 to TRBJ2-5, with a weak D call TRBD1 (6 bases). Germline CDR1 is SEHNR and CDR2 is FQNEAQ (reference sequence). The length of the CDR3 is 14 residues. Trimming took 5 bases from V and 3 from J, leaving 13 bases between them. CDR3: CASSPRNREETQYF. The CDR3 bases are TGTGCCAGCAGCCCTCGAAACAGGGAAGAGACCCAGTACTTC.

CDR3 in DNA: TGTGCCAGCAGCCAAACCCCCGGGACAGGGGCCTACGAGCAGTACTTC. Translating gives CASSQTPGTGAYEQYF. The chain links TRBV14 to TRBJ2-7; 10 bases map to TRBD1. The germline gives CDR1 SGHDN, CDR2 FVKESK. Unmatched junction bases numbered 6, after V lost 2 bases and J lost 2 bases. This CDR3 spans 16 amino acids.

The chain uses TRBV9 and TRBJ2-2; 9 bases match TRBD1. Trimming took 4 bases from V and 1 from J; bases not matched to a gene: 5. Germline V lookup: CDR1 SGDLS, CDR2 YYNGEE. The CDR3 extends over 16 amino acids. The DNA for the CDR3 is TGTGCCAGCAGCAATAGGGGACAGGGGAACACCGGGGAGCTGTTTTTT. Protein product: CASSNRGQGNTGELFF.

This rearrangement joins TRBV27 to TRBJ1-1; TRBD1 aligns across 7 bases. V shed 5 bases and J 2 bases; nucleotides not matched to a gene: 14. The CDR3 length is 17 residues. CDR1 is MNHEY, CDR2 SMNVEV, per germline (reference sequence). CDR3 in amino acids: CASSTLSQTGINTEAFF. CDR3 bases: TGTGCCAGCAGTACCCTCTCCCAGACAGGGATCAACACTGAAGCTTTCTTT.

The chain combines TRBV9 with TRBJ2-7; TRBD2 matches at 8 bases. V lost 4 bases and J lost 2; bases outside the gene matches: 8. The CDR3 has 15 amino acids. Germline lookup yields CDR1 SGDLS and CDR2 YYNGEE. Written as DNA, the CDR3 is TGTGCCAGCAGCCCCTCCAGTAGCGGGGCCTACGAGCAGTACTTC. This encodes CASSPSSSGAYEQYF.

The chain is built from TRBV4-1 and TRBJ2-7, with D perhaps TRBD2 (6 bases). Trimming pared 0 bases from V and 0 bases from J, leaving 12 bases between. CDR3 length equals 16 residues. Germline V gene sequence: CDR1 MGHRA, CDR2 YSYEKL. CDR3 in amino acids: CASSQEPGLTSYEQYF. CDR3 nucleotides: TGCGCCAGCAGCCAAGAACCGGGACTGACCTCCTACGAGCAGTACTTC.

CDR3: CASSSIGQGGNSPLHF. The DNA for the CDR3 is TGTGCCAGCAGCTCGATAGGACAGGGAGGAAATTCACCCCTCCACTTT. The chain is built from TRBV5-6 and TRBJ1-6; 8 bases line up with TRBD1. CDR1 is SGHDT and CDR2 is YYEEEE in the germline V gene. V lost 3 bases, J lost 7 bases, and 9 bases stayed unmatched. The CDR3 spans 16 residues.

This clone was found once. The chain combines TRBV29-1 with TRBJ1-5; possibly TRBD1 for D (5 bases). The ends were cut back, 1 base at V and 0 bases at J, with 16 bases in the middle. CDR3 size: 17 residues. CDR1 SQVTM and CDR2 ANQGSEA come from the germline V gene. The CDR3, as DNA: TGCAGCGTTGAAGGTGGAGGGGATGAGTATAGCAATCAGCCCCAGCATTTT. Encoded protein: CSVEGGGDEYSNQPQHF.

The chain is built from TRBV12-5 and TRBJ2-7; perhaps TRBD2 as D (5 bases). The V gene lost 6 bases and the J gene lost 2 bases, with 20 bases spanning the gap. CDR1 is LGHNT and CDR2 is FRNRAP in the germline V gene. This CDR3 has 16 amino acids. The CDR3 bases are TGTGCTAGTGGCCAAGCCCTCAGCGGTACCCCCTACGAGCAGTACTTC. Translation: CASGQALSGTPYEQYF.

The chain is built from TRBV2 and TRBJ2-1, with TRBD2 matching 10 bases. CDR1 is SNHLY, CDR2 FYNNEI, per germline. This CDR3 has 19 amino acids. CDR3 loop: CAAPSGLATLRGSYNEQFF. In DNA form, the CDR3 reads TGTGCAGCTCCGTCGGGACTAGCGACACTTCGGGGCTCCTACAATGAGCAGTTCTTC. Looking up the rest from reference TRBV2 and TRBJ2-1 gives the full variable domain: EPEVTQTPSHQVTQMGQEVILRCVPISNHLYFYWYRQILGQKVEFLVSFYNNEISEKSEIFDDQFSVERPDGSNFTLKIRSTKLEDSAMYFCAAPSGLATLRGSYNEQFFGPGTRLTVL.

This clone was seen once. V and J are TRBV28 and TRBJ1-6; D is unresolved. Germline V gene data show CDR1 as MDHEN and CDR2 as SYDVKM. This CDR3 is built from 13 residues. CDR3 coding DNA: TGTGCATGTCGACCGGGTCAAAATTCACCCCTCCACTTT. This codes for CACRPGQNSPLHF.

The rearrangement joins TRBV6-6 to TRBJ1-4; 7 bases are shared with TRBD1. The CDR3 has 15 amino acids. The V and J ends lost 5 bases and 7 bases, in that order; junction bases with no gene match: 10. Germline CDR1 is MNHNY and CDR2 is SVGAGI (reference sequence). CDR3 protein: CASSTTGAKGEKLFF. The CDR3 DNA sequence: TGTGCCAGCAGTACAACAGGGGCCAAGGGTGAAAAACTGTTTTTT.

This chain joins TRBV19 and TRBJ1-6; no definite D call. CDR1 is LNHDA, CDR2 SQIVND, per germline (reference sequence). Between the trimmed V and J ends, which lost 6 bases and 7 bases, there was a span of 13 bases. The CDR3 is 14 amino acids. CDR3: CASSGLGQNSPLHF. The CDR3 bases are TGTGCCAGTAGCGGACTAGGGCAGAATTCACCCCTCCACTTT.

This clone was detected once. The chain carries TRBV4-2 and TRBJ2-3, with TRBD1 as a possible D gene (6 bases). The germline V gene encodes CDR1 LGHNA and CDR2 YNFKEQ. V gave up 0 bases and J gave up 2 bases, with 21 bases separating them. This CDR3 comprises 19 residues. In nucleotides, the CDR3 is TGTGCCAGCAGCCAAGATTCGACAGGACCGCTCTTATCCACAGATACGCAGTATTTT. It codes for CASSQDSTGPLLSTDTQYF.